The text below deals with one T cell receptor (beta chain). The CDR3 length is 18 residues. Trimming took 0 bases from V and 7 from J; bases not matched to a gene: 12. CDR1 and CDR2 from the germline V gene are LGHNA and YSLEER. These data are taken from a study of blood T cell repertoires in COVID-19. Study-wide background: The study drew acute and convalescent COVID-19 samples from the United States, Italy and Spain. Sources were T cells, B-cell-depleted T cells, or PBMCs; the material itself was cDNA or gDNA.

Study processing details: Researchers report that nucleated cell counts were estimated from reference gene primer amplification. Assay used: immunoSEQ multiplex PCR; TCRdb lists only in-frame clones, some missing. V and J calls and clone size follow that table, whereas D and trimming were derived from the DNA. Of tens of thousands of clones listed, about nine tenths are singletons. Sequences were obtained from peripheral blood. The clonotype was recovered from a woman older than 75 with acute or convalescent COVID-19. The chain is built from TRBV4-3 and TRBJ1-6; 7 bases map to TRBD1. CDR3 in amino acids: CASSQDPGDSQRNSPLHF. The CDR3 bases are TGCGCCAGCAGCCAAGATCCGGGGGACAGCCAAAGGAATTCACCCCTCCACTTT.